Below are 9 T cell receptor beta chains sequenced from a single sample in a study of blood T cells in healthy people across ages. A second PCR, run for roughly 7 to 12 cycles, used a sample-barcoded 5' primer plus a J-beta primer mix. TCRdb analysed the 5' RACE reads with MiXCR anew, one entry per CDR3 protein. The table has more than 1,400,000 distinct CDR3 sequences, roughly 45% seen once; the top ten hold 6.5% to 10%. Sequencing used blood. The receptor set was obtained from a woman aged 18-35 years in good health.

The V call is TRBV2, the J call TRBJ2-7; D remains unclear. CDR1 is SNHLY and CDR2 is FYNNEI in the germline V gene. The ends were cut back, 0 bases at V and 6 bases at J, with 9 bases in the middle. The CDR3 is 13 residues long. In nucleotides, the CDR3 is TGTGCCAGCAGTGAAGCGCTACGCAGCGAGCAGTACTTC. It specifies CASSEALRSEQYF.

In this sample, this clonotype turned up a few times. J is TRBJ2-3 and V is TRBV20-1; 8 bases are shared with TRBD1. J gave up 4 bases and V 3 bases, and 9 bases lay outside the gene matches. The CDR3 runs 15 residues. The germline V gene encodes CDR1 DFQATT and CDR2 SNEGSKA (reference sequence). The CDR3 nucleotides are TGCAGTGCTAGGGGCGGACAGGGTCTCCCAGATACGCAGTATTTT. Translation: CSARGGQGLPDTQYF.

The chain is built from TRBV6-5 and TRBJ2-7; 8 bases fit TRBD1. V shed 5 bases and J 3 bases; nucleotides not matched to a gene: 6. The CDR3 loop spans 14 amino acids. Germline values: CDR1 MNHEY, CDR2 SVGAGI. For the CDR3, the DNA is TGTGCCAGCAGTAACCAGGGGGCGATCTACGAGCAGTACTTC. This translates into CASSNQGAIYEQYF.

The V gene is TRBV20-1, the J gene TRBJ2-1; 7 nucleotides agree with TRBD2. The germline V gene has CDR1 DFQATT and CDR2 SNEGSKA (reference sequence). There are 17 residues in the CDR3. J gave up 5 bases and V 4 bases, and 17 bases lay outside the gene matches. The CDR3 protein is CSATPLVGGRVNNEQFF. The CDR3 DNA sequence: TGCAGTGCTACACCCCTGGTTGGGGGGAGGGTAAACAATGAGCAGTTCTTC.

The rearrangement joins TRBV21-1 to TRBJ1-2; TRBD1 is the table's D call and was not checked against the DNA. TRBV21-1 counts as a pseudogene. CDR3 length: 14 amino acids. CDR3: CASSKVVGVGGYTF. For the CDR3, the DNA is TGTGCCAGCAGCAAAGTAGTGGGGGTGGGAGGCTACACCTTC.

The rearrangement uses TRBV2 and TRBJ1-2; 8 nucleotides match TRBD1. V was pared by 5 bases and J by 6 bases, with 8 bases of the junction left unmatched. Looked up from germline, CDR1 is SNHLY and CDR2 is FYNNEI. The CDR3 has 14 residues. CDR3 bases: TGTGCCAGCAGTCCCCGGACAGGGTTCGATGGCTACACCTTC. This translates into CASSPRTGFDGYTF. The whole variable domain, filled in from reference TRBV2 and TRBJ1-2, reads EPEVTQTPSHQVTQMGQEVILRCVPISNHLYFYWYRQILGQKVEFLVSFYNNEISEKSEIFDDQFSVERPDGSNFTLKIRSTKLEDSAMYFCASSPRTGFDGYTFGSGTRLTVV.

J is TRBJ2-3 and V is TRBV12-5; no clear D. With 6 bases removed from V and 1 base from J, the gap between germline ends came to 11 bases. The CDR3 covers 14 residues. Germline V gives CDR1 LGHNT, CDR2 FRNRAP. Here the CDR3 reads CASGSGPRTDTQYF. CDR3 DNA: TGTGCTAGTGGATCCGGGCCACGCACAGATACGCAGTATTTT.

In its sample, this clonotype was seen once. This chain uses TRBV6-5 with TRBJ1-4; D may be TRBD1 (5 bases). Trimming removed 4 bases from V and 8 bases from J, with 8 bases in between. The germline gives CDR1 MNHEY, CDR2 SVGAGI. The CDR3 runs to 12 residues. CDR3 protein: CASSSGTEKLFF. The CDR3 DNA follows: TGTGCCAGCAGTTCGGGGACGGAAAAACTGTTTTTT.

With respect to this clonotype: With a much larger clone just one base away, this may be a read error. V is TRBV29-1 and J is TRBJ2-3, with 9 bases that match TRBD2. The junction had 10 bases not matched to a gene; V was cut back by 5 bases and J by 10 bases. The length of the CDR3 is 13 residues. The germline V gene has CDR1 SQVTM and CDR2 ANQGSEA. The CDR3 DNA follows: TGCAGCGTTCTAGCGGGGCAAACGGGAGCGCAGTATTTT. Its protein is CSVLAGQTGAQYF.